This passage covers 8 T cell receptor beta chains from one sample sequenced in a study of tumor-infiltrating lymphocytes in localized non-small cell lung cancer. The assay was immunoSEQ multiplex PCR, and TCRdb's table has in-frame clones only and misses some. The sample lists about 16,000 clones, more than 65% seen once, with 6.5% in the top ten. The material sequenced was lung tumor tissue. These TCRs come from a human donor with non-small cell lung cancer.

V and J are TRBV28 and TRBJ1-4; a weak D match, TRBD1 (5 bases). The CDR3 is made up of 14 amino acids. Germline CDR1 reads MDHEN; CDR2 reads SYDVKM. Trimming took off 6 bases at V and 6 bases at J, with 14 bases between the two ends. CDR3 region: CASSQMTDYEKLFF. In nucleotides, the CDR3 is TGTGCCAGCAGCCAGATGACAGACTATGAAAAACTGTTTTTT.

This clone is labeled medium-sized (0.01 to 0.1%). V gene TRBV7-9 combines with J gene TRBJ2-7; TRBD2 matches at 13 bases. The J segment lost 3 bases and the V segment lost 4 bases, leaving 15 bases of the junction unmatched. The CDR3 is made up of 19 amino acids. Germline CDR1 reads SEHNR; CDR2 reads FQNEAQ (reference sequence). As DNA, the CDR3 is TGTGCCAGCAGCTCATCCGGAACTAGCGGGGGGGTCCACCTCTACGAGCAGTACTTC. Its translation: CASSSSGTSGGVHLYEQYF.

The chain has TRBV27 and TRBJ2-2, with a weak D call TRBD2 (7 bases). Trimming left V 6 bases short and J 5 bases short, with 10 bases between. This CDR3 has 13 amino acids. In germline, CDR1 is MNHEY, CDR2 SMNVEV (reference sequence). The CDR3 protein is CASRQGGTGELFF. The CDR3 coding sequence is TGTGCCAGCAGACAGGGAGGGACCGGGGAGCTGTTTTTT.

CDR3 DNA sequence: TGCGCCAGCAGCTTGGCCGTCATTGGCTACGAGCAGTACTTC. Residues: CASSLAVIGYEQYF. This chain joins TRBV5-1 and TRBJ2-7; no clear D gene. The CDR3 totals 14 residues. Looked up from germline, CDR1 is SGHRS and CDR2 is YFSETQ. V was cut by 0 bases and J by 3 bases, with 10 bases left in between. The full variable domain, its missing parts supplied by reference TRBV5-1 and TRBJ2-7, is KAGVTQTPRYLIKTRGQQVTLSCSPISGHRSVSWYQQTPGQGLQFLFEYFSETQRNKGNFPGRFSGRQFSNSRSEMNVSTLELGDSALYLCASSLAVIGYEQYFGPGTRLTVT.

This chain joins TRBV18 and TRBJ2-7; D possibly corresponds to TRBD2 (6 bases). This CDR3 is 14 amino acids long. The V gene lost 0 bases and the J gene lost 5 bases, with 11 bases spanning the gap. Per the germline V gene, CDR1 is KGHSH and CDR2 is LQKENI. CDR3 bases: TGTGCCAGCTCACCACCGGGCGGGAATGACGAGCAGTACTTC. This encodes CASSPPGGNDEQYF.

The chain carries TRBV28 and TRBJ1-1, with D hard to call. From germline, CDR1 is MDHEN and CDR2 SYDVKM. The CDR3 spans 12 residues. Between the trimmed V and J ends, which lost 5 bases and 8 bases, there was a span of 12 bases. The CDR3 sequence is CASSLGRLEAFF. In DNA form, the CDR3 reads TGTGCCAGCAGTCTCGGACGCCTGGAAGCTTTCTTT.

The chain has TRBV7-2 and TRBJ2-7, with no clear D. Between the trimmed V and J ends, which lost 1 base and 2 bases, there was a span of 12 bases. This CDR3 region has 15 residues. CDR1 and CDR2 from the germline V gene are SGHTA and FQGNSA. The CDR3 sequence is CASSLDILITYEQYF. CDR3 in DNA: TGTGCCAGCAGCTTAGATATACTGATTACCTACGAGCAGTACTTC.

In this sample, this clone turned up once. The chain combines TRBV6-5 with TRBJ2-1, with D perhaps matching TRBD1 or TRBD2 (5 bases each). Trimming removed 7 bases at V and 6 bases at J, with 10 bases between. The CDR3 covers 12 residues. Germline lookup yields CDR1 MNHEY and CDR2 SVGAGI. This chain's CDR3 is CASKGPFNEQFF. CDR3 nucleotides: TGTGCCAGCAAGGGACCCTTCAATGAGCAGTTCTTC.